This T cell receptor (beta chain) was sequenced in a study of T cell responses to AZD1222 COVID-19 vaccine (TCRdb year 2021). Regarding the complete study: AZD1222 recipients given second doses at about 4 weeks or at about 12 weeks were pooled, since spike-specific TCR depth and breadth were not found to differ between the two schedules. A total of about 250 trial participants underwent TCR sequencing, of whom around 210 had received two doses of AZD1222 and around 26 had received two doses of the MenACWY control vaccine. Enrollment into the trials was organized by age into subgroups of 18-55, 56-69 and 70-plus years, and those subgroups contained roughly 140, 27 and 60 TCR-sequenced participants, respectively.

Here is what the overall study found, with its caveats: A significant rise in spike-specific TCR breadth and depth was observed after two AZD1222 doses relative to day 0 and relative to MenACWY recipients. No day 14 peak-response samples were available, so repertoires were characterized only after the peak T cell response. Conclusions about previously exposed vaccinees are limited, since just five or six AZD1222 recipients were seropositive for SARS-CoV-2 at baseline. Reportedly, close to half of the unique spike-specific TCRs recognized epitopes lying outside the regions that are mutated in the B.1.351 and B.1.1.7 variants. Most participants were white British and females outnumbered males, and the authors suggested that clonal diversity may have been underestimated. In the small 56-69-year group, the increase in depth fell short of significance, most likely because of low power. The vaccine-associated CD4 TCRs covered the entire spike protein, and the dominant responses fell in regions 160-218 and 743-854.

The CDR3 spans 12 residues, from the cysteine through the phenylalanine. Kept here is only the CDR3 DNA, which spans 36 bases and is read in frame from base 1. V and J are truncated by 4 bases and 4 bases respectively, leaving an intervening sequence of 9 bases. The germline V gene gives CDR1 as SGHRS and CDR2 as YFSETQ. The time point tag for this specimen amounts to: baseline before first vaccination. The vaccinee samples were drawn from two UK trials, COV001 and COV002, one of which was a single-blind randomized controlled phase 2/3 trial testing AZD1222 (ChAdOx1 nCoV-19) in healthy adults. Trial participant PBMC samples were collected at day 0 and day 28 after the second dose for TCRbeta chain sequencing. The CDR3 regions of human TCRbeta chains were subjected to immunosequencing. Regarding the original processing steps: Repertoire TCRs were checked for matches against a reference library of SARS-CoV-2-specific TCRs that had been generated using the MIRA antigen-specificity platform. Breadth was defined as the fraction of unique TCRs that were SARS-CoV-2-associated. Depth was defined as the fraction of total T cells that were SARS-CoV-2-associated. Each spike-specific TCR was assigned to its reactive spike region and to a CD4 or CD8 class using the MIRA data. Log10-transformed breadth and depth values were compared by one-way ANOVA with Sidak's multiple comparisons tests. In TCRdb, the immuneACCESS table is reduced to in-frame sequences with V and J assigned. These tables do not hold every clone; where another copy was compared, an unresolved V gene accounts for under half, and the others remain unexplained. D and trimming come from the DNA, and the V and J calls and clone size come from that table. In this sample the table shows about 180,000 clones, 70% to 90% of which occur a single time. 1.6% of the sample comes from the top ten.

About this clone itself: The specificity of this receptor is unknown. There are no base qualities to consult, and no much larger clone falls within one base.

This chain joins TRBV5-1 to TRBJ2-7, with a weak D call of TRBD1 (6 bases match). The specimen was peripheral blood, collected on day 0 of AZD1222 vaccination. The clonotype comes from an adult in good health. The nucleotide sequence reads as follows: TGCGCCAGCAGCCCAGGACAGTACGAGCAGTACTTC. It encodes CASSPGQYEQYF. The reference TRBV5-1 and TRBJ2-7 proteins fill in what lies around the CDR3, so the full variable domain reads KAGVTQTPRYLIKTRGQQVTLSCSPISGHRSVSWYQQTPGQGLQFLFEYFSETQRNKGNFPGRFSGRQFSNSRSEMNVSTLELGDSALYLCASSPGQYEQYFGPGTRLTVT.